The sequence of this T cell receptor beta chain was determined in a study of CD8+ T cells in alopecia areata. The V end was cut by 0 bases, the J end by 3 bases, with 12 bases between. The CDR3 is made up of 15 amino acids. The V gene's germline CDR1 is SGHRS and CDR2 YFSETQ. Sorting from PBMCs produced CD4+ and CD8+ T cells. To note about this clone: The antigen is unknown.

Once RNA had been extracted, it was reverse transcribed into cDNA to act as the sequencing template. Sequenced by immunoSEQ multiplex PCR; TCRdb stores in-frame clones only, minus some. Counted here are roughly 100,000 clones, around 60% occurring once; the ten biggest clones make up 8.8%. Study-wide points: Besides other cells, scalp samples also yield sequences of resident alphabeta T cells from normal skin. Elevated clonality characterized lesional scalp relative to normal scalp, particularly in alopecia totalis/universalis.

The receptor comes from a human donor in good health. Sequenced material: CD4+ T cells sorted from blood. The chain carries TRBV5-1 and TRBJ2-5; D is perhaps TRBD1 or TRBD2 (5 bases each). CDR3 nucleotides: TGCGCCAGCAGCTTGGAATCGGGGCGGGAAGAGACCCAGTACTTC. It specifies CASSLESGREETQYF.